This TCR beta chain was sequenced for a study of technical replicates of blood from several donors. Measured with immunoSEQ multiplex PCR; TCRdb has only the in-frame clones, and not every one. The sample comprises approximately 88,000 clones, approximately 97% of which are singletons, and about 0.3% rests with the top ten. CDR3 size: 15 residues. Looked up from germline, CDR1 is MGHRA and CDR2 is YSYEKL. V gave up 4 bases and J gave up 8 bases; unmatched junction bases: 11. The specimen was T cells isolated from PBMCs. This TCR was recovered from a human donor in good health. The rearrangement uses TRBV4-1 and TRBJ2-1; TRBD2 aligns across 7 bases. The CDR3 region is CASSLLASSVDEQFF. CDR3 nucleotide sequence: TGCGCCAGCAGCCTACTAGCGTCCTCGGTCGATGAGCAGTTCTTC.